This is a list of T cell receptor beta chains from one sample in a study of T cells in localized non-small cell lung cancer. The protocol was immunoSEQ multiplex PCR, while the TCRdb copy is restricted to in-frame clones and leaves out a portion. This sample has about 75,000 clones, with 80% found just once. This sample comprised peripheral blood, obtained before any cancer treatment. These receptors originate from a female donor over 55 with stage I lung adenocarcinoma. Each CDR3 is given with its conserved first and last residue. The order of the fields is V gene, J gene, CDR3 protein.

TRBV5-5	TRBJ1-3	CASSLGPDFGNTIYF
TRBV5-4	TRBJ2-7	CASSDTRDISPLEQYF
TRBV4-2	TRBJ1-2	CASSLAGTNYGYTF
TRBV9	TRBJ1-2	CASSVEPWTGGAYGYTF
TRBV19	TRBJ1-1	CASSSRTELNTEAFF
TRBV20-1	TRBJ2-7	CSARGRAEQYF
TRBV19	TRBJ1-5	CASSFQLWAPQHF
TRBV2	TRBJ1-5	CASRAGQAINQPQHF
TRBV5-1	TRBJ2-2	CASSPTRQGATGELFF
TRBV30	TRBJ1-2	CAWSSHLFNYGYTF
TRBV5-1	TRBJ2-3	CASSFSNGGTDTQYF
TRBV10-3	TRBJ2-1	CAISESTGGPNEQFF
TRBV5-4	TRBJ2-2	CASSPGGLTGELFF
TRBV7-2	TRBJ1-1	CASSSLPGRAVTEAFF
TRBV6-1	TRBJ2-3	CASSDRGASDTQYF
TRBV19	TRBJ1-2	CASSPSVGYGYTF